This TCR beta chain was captured by sequencing in a study of T cell repertoires in cytomegalovirus infection. Whole-study results and caveats: Cumulative public TCR beta family frequency identified CMV carriers with the relevant HLA.

TCRdb fed the reads into MiXCR, producing one record per CDR3 protein. The table lists around 350,000 distinct CDR3 sequences, 15% to 20% of them singletons. Trimming cost V 1 base and J 2 bases, with 20 bases left between them. There are 17 residues in the CDR3. Germline lookup yields CDR1 DFQATT and CDR2 SNEGSKA (reference sequence). Concerning this clonotype: The antigen remains undetermined.

The chain uses TRBV20-1 and TRBJ2-5; the D call may be TRBD1 or TRBD2 (5 bases each). The origin of this receptor is a human donor in good health (CMV status not recorded). Some clones in this sample may be carry-over from other donors' samples. The sequencing input was PBMCs. CDR3 amino acids: CSARAPGAFTTQETQYF. CDR3 DNA: TGCAGTGCTAGAGCCCCCGGGGCCTTTACCACGCAAGAGACCCAGTACTTC.